Following are 27 T cell receptor beta chains from one sample sequenced in a study of cytomegalovirus exposure and HLA in healthy donors listed by TCRdb under 2017. Library method: the immunoSEQ multiplex PCR assay. The multiplex PCR relied on a mix of 60 forward primers for TCR Vbeta segments and 13 reverse primers for TCR Jbeta segments. Here the immuneACCESS table is served through TCRdb, limited to in-frame sequences with V and J called. Missing clones are a known gap in these copies; in checked studies unresolved V genes cover under half, and the rest lacks a known reason. In all, the sample holds over 150,000 clones, and 60% to 80% of those were seen once. The ten largest clones add up to about 13% of the sample. The sequenced sample consisted of PBMCs. These receptors were collected from a woman between 50 and 59 years old in good health and CMV-seropositive.

This clone showed up just a few times. The V call is TRBV5-1, the J call TRBJ2-2; 11 bases map to TRBD2. Germline loops: CDR1 SGHRS, CDR2 YFSETQ. J lost 1 base, V lost 0 bases, and 5 bases had no gene match. The CDR3 loop spans 18 amino acids. CDR3 nucleotides: TGCGCCAGCAGCTTGGTGGGACTAGCGGCCCAGAACACCGGGGAGCTGTTTTTT. It encodes CASSLVGLAAQNTGELFF.

The V call is TRBV5-4, the J call TRBJ2-1, with D maybe TRBD2 (6 bases). Germline values: CDR1 SGHNT, CDR2 YYREEE (reference sequence). The CDR3 is 17 residues long. V gave up 0 bases and J gave up 6 bases, with 19 bases separating them. For the CDR3, the DNA is TGTGCCAGCAGCTTGGCCGGCGGGGAGCATCGAGGCAATGAGCAGTTCTTC. Translating it yields CASSLAGGEHRGNEQFF. The full variable domain, in which reference TRBV5-4 and TRBJ2-1 provide the parts outside the CDR3, is ETGVTQSPTHLIKTRGQQVTLRCSSQSGHNTVSWYQQALGQGPQFIFQYYREEENGRGNFPPRFSGLQFPNYSSELNVNALELDDSALYLCASSLAGGEHRGNEQFFGPGTRLTVL.

This clone has only one observation. The chain combines TRBV11-1 with TRBJ2-3; TRBD2 matches at 14 bases. The length of the CDR3 is 16 residues. The junction had 4 bases not matched to a gene; V was cut back by 6 bases and J by 2 bases. Germline CDR1 and CDR2: SGHAT and FQDESV (reference sequence). In nucleotides, the CDR3 is TGTGCCAGCAGTCGGACTAGCGGGGGGCCCACAGATACGCAGTATTTT. This codes for CASSRTSGGPTDTQYF.

This chain connects TRBV9 to TRBJ2-2; 9 bases line up with TRBD1. There are 16 residues in the CDR3. V lost 2 bases to trimming and J lost 5 bases; unmatched junction nucleotides: 7. The V gene's germline CDR1 is SGDLS and CDR2 YYNGEE. The CDR3 DNA is TGTGCCAGCAGCGTTGAGGGACAGGGAGGGACCGGGGAGCTGTTTTTT. Amino acid sequence: CASSVEGQGGTGELFF.

The chain employs TRBV5-1 and TRBJ2-3; D gene unclear. Germline CDR1 SGHRS, CDR2 YFSETQ. CDR3 length: 16 amino acids. The V end lost 3 bases, the J end lost 1 base, and 15 bases lay between the germline ends. CDR3 bases: TGCGCCAGCAGCTCCCCATTAGACACTCGCACAGATACGCAGTATTTT. It yields the protein CASSSPLDTRTDTQYF.

This clone was counted between two and nine times. This chain uses TRBV6-5 with TRBJ1-1; D is perhaps TRBD1 (5 bases). CDR3 size: 15 residues. Trimming removed 8 bases at V and 11 bases at J, with 27 bases between. Per the germline V gene, CDR1 is MNHEY and CDR2 is SVGAGI. The CDR3 loop is CASLAEGKAGSRAFF. The CDR3 DNA follows: TGTGCCAGCCTGGCGGAGGGGAAAGCAGGGTCGAGGGCTTTCTTT.

This clone was detected only once. This chain joins TRBV5-1 and TRBJ2-7, with 11 nucleotides matching TRBD1. The CDR3 length is 15 residues. The germline CDR1 and CDR2 sequences are SGHRS and YFSETQ. With 4 bases clipped from V and 6 bases from J, the junction kept 9 bases outside the gene matches. The CDR3 spells CASSRSRDRGGEQYF. The CDR3 DNA sequence: TGCGCCAGCAGCCGATCCCGGGACAGGGGGGGCGAGCAGTACTTC.

This clone has a handful of counts. This chain joins TRBV11-2 and TRBJ2-7; D ambiguous. From germline, CDR1 is SGHAT and CDR2 FQNNGV. Trimming shortened V by 3 bases and J by 0 bases, and 9 bases separated the two germline ends. This CDR3 is built from 14 residues. CDR3 amino acids: CASSFLRSSYEQYF. The CDR3 DNA reads as TGTGCCAGCAGCTTTTTACGGAGCTCCTACGAGCAGTACTTC.

The chain has TRBV6-1 and TRBJ2-7; D might be TRBD1 (5 bases). Germline V gene lookup returns CDR1 MNHNS and CDR2 SASEGT. The V end was cut by 4 bases, the J end by 0 bases, with 10 bases between. The CDR3 is made up of 14 amino acids. The CDR3 DNA sequence: TGTGCCAGCAGTGCGACAGCCAGCTCCTACGAGCAGTACTTC. Its protein is CASSATASSYEQYF.

The rearrangement links TRBV9 to TRBJ2-1; weak D call: TRBD2 (5 bases). Trimming removed 2 bases from V and 8 bases from J, with 14 bases in between. There are 14 residues in the CDR3. Per germline, CDR1 SGDLS and CDR2 YYNGEE. The CDR3 region is CASSVWASEDEQFF. DNA of the CDR3: TGTGCCAGCAGCGTCTGGGCCTCGGAGGATGAGCAGTTCTTC.

The chain employs TRBV5-1 and TRBJ1-2; 9 nucleotides agree with TRBD1. The CDR3 length is 14 residues. CDR1 and CDR2 from the germline V gene are SGHRS and YFSETQ. J was trimmed by 7 bases and V by 8 bases; bases with no gene match: 12. The CDR3 region is CASFLGDRASGYTF. Here the CDR3 DNA reads TGCGCCAGTTTTCTTGGGGACAGGGCCTCTGGCTACACCTTC.

The chain couples TRBV19 to TRBJ2-7, with a tentative D call TRBD1 (6 bases). Between the trimmed V and J ends, which lost 6 bases and 0 bases, there was a span of 12 bases. Germline CDR1 and CDR2: LNHDA and SQIVND (reference sequence). The CDR3 sequence is 14 residues long. CDR3 nucleotides: TGTGCCAGTAGATGGACAGAGTCCTCCTACGAGCAGTACTTC. It translates to CASRWTESSYEQYF.

The V call is TRBV30, the J call TRBJ1-6, with TRBD1 as a possible D gene (5 bases). This CDR3 region has 13 residues. CDR1 GTSNPN and CDR2 SVGIG come from the germline V gene (reference sequence). V gave up 2 bases and J gave up 8 bases, with 10 bases separating them. The CDR3 region is CAWSNQGDSPLHF. The DNA for the CDR3 is TGTGCCTGGAGTAACCAGGGCGATTCACCCCTCCACTTT.

The rearrangement joins TRBV7-9 to TRBJ1-6; 7 nucleotides match TRBD1. The junction had 0 bases not matched to a gene; V was cut back by 4 bases and J by 9 bases. Germline assignment: CDR1 SEHNR and CDR2 FQNEAQ (reference sequence). The CDR3 runs 12 residues. The CDR3 coding sequence is TGTGCCAGCAGCTCAGGGGGTTCACCCCTCCACTTT. Protein: CASSSGGSPLHF.

V is TRBV15 and J is TRBJ2-1, with D possibly matching TRBD1 (5 bases). Between the trimmed V and J ends, which lost 5 bases and 3 bases, there was a span of 17 bases. CDR3 length: 16 amino acids. Per germline, CDR1 LNHNV and CDR2 YYDKDF (reference sequence). CDR3 region: CATSLPRTLLYNEQFF. CDR3 bases: TGTGCCACCAGCTTACCGCGGACACTACTCTACAATGAGCAGTTCTTC.

V is TRBV30 and J is TRBJ2-5, with 9 bases lining up with TRBD1. This CDR3 contains 13 residues. With 5 bases clipped from V and 1 base from J, the junction kept 2 bases outside the gene matches. Looked up from germline, CDR1 is GTSNPN and CDR2 is SVGIG (reference sequence). CDR3 DNA: TGTGCCTGGGAGACAGGGGGCCAAGAGACCCAGTACTTC. Translated, it gives CAWETGGQETQYF.

V gene TRBV27 combines with J gene TRBJ1-2; 11 bases agree with TRBD1. V lost 5 bases to trimming and J lost 4 bases; unmatched junction nucleotides: 9. CDR3 length: 16 residues. CDR1 is MNHEY, CDR2 SMNVEV, per germline (reference sequence). CDR3 DNA: TGTGCCAGCAGTCTGACACCCGGGACAGGGGGCTATGGCTACACCTTC. Translating it yields CASSLTPGTGGYGYTF.

This clone was observed a handful of times. This chain connects TRBV7-9 to TRBJ2-3; 9 nucleotides line up with TRBD1. J gave up 4 bases and V 4 bases, and 12 bases lay outside the gene matches. The CDR3 spans 17 residues. From germline, CDR1 is SEHNR and CDR2 FQNEAQ (reference sequence). The CDR3 loop reads CASSSVIGTGWADTQYF. CDR3 sequence (DNA): TGTGCCAGCAGCTCCGTAATCGGGACAGGGTGGGCAGATACGCAGTATTTT.

Points on this clone: One end of the junction fails to match germline, which may point to a read error. CDR3 coding DNA: TGTTCCAGCAGCCTCGGGTCCGCGGAGGGAGAGACCCAGTACTTC. Protein product: CSSSLGSAEGETQYF. V usage is TRBV7-9 and J usage is TRBJ2-5; a weak D match, TRBD2 (6 bases). Germline CDR1 SEHNR, CDR2 FQNEAQ (reference sequence). The length of the CDR3 is 15 residues.

The V gene is TRBV6-5, the J gene TRBJ1-2; TRBD1 agrees at 7 bases. This CDR3 has 13 amino acids. J lost 4 bases, V lost 8 bases, and 7 bases had no gene match. The germline CDR1 and CDR2 sequences are MNHEY and SVGAGI. CDR3 in DNA: TGTGCCAGCTCTAAGGGGGCTAGCTATGGCTACACCTTC. Its translation: CASSKGASYGYTF.

With regard to this clone: Other DNA sequences from this sample encode an identical CDR3 as well. The chain uses TRBV25-1 and TRBJ1-1; maybe TRBD1 (6 bases). Trimming took off 1 base at V and 10 bases at J, with 10 bases between the two ends. Germline V gene lookup returns CDR1 MGHDK and CDR2 SYGVNS. CDR3 length: 12 residues. CDR3 loop: CASSEWGLGAFF. The DNA for the CDR3 is TGTGCCAGCAGTGAATGGGGGCTTGGAGCTTTCTTT.

This clone turned up a few times. CDR3 nucleotides: TGCAGCGTTGGACAGGGTCTTAACTATGGCTACACCTTC. Protein: CSVGQGLNYGYTF. The gene calls are TRBV29-1 and TRBJ1-2; TRBD1 matches 7 bases. The CDR3 is 13 residues long. The trim removed 4 bases at V and 1 base at J, leaving 3 bases unmatched. Germline CDR1 reads SQVTM; CDR2 reads ANQGSEA.

This chain connects TRBV10-3 to TRBJ2-7; D possibly corresponds to TRBD1 (6 bases). The CDR3 covers 17 residues. CDR1 and CDR2 from the germline V gene are ENHRY and SYGVKD. Trimming removed 5 bases from V and 6 bases from J, with 26 bases in between. The CDR3 sequence: CAISKRDKSRAGSEQYF. DNA for the CDR3: TGTGCCATCAGTAAGAGGGACAAGTCAAGGGCGGGCTCCGAGCAGTACTTC.

The chain combines TRBV2 with TRBJ1-1; no clear D. The CDR3 is 13 amino acids. V lost 5 bases and J lost 1, with 8 bases in between. The germline V gene has CDR1 SNHLY and CDR2 FYNNEI. The CDR3 bases are TGTGCCAGCAGTCCAGGATGGAACACTGAAGCTTTCTTT. Amino acids: CASSPGWNTEAFF.

This chain links TRBV19 with TRBJ1-1, with 12 bases aligning to TRBD1. V was pared by 4 bases and J by 1 base, with 4 bases of the junction left unmatched. From germline, CDR1 is LNHDA and CDR2 SQIVND (reference sequence). The CDR3 loop spans 16 amino acids. CDR3 in DNA: TGTGCCAGTAGTAGCCGGGACAGGGGGCGGAACACTGAAGCTTTCTTT. It codes for CASSSRDRGRNTEAFF.

Only one count was recorded for this clone. Different DNA sequences within this sample yield the same CDR3. The rearrangement links TRBV28 to TRBJ2-2; TRBD2 is a possible D gene (5 bases). Germline-derived CDR1 and CDR2 are MDHEN and SYDVKM. The CDR3 is 12 residues long. V lost 6 bases and J 7 bases, leaving 9 bases between the germline ends. CDR3 sequence (DNA): TGTGCCAGCAGCTTCGGGGTCGGGGAGCTGTTTTTT. As protein: CASSFGVGELFF.

CDR3 coding DNA: TGCGCCAGCAGCTTGGACCGCGGAATCTACACCTTC. Encoded protein: CASSLDRGIYTF. The chain links TRBV5-1 to TRBJ1-2; D is ambiguous. CDR1 and CDR2 from the germline V gene are SGHRS and YFSETQ. V gave up 0 bases and J gave up 10 bases, with 10 bases separating them. CDR3 size: 12 residues.